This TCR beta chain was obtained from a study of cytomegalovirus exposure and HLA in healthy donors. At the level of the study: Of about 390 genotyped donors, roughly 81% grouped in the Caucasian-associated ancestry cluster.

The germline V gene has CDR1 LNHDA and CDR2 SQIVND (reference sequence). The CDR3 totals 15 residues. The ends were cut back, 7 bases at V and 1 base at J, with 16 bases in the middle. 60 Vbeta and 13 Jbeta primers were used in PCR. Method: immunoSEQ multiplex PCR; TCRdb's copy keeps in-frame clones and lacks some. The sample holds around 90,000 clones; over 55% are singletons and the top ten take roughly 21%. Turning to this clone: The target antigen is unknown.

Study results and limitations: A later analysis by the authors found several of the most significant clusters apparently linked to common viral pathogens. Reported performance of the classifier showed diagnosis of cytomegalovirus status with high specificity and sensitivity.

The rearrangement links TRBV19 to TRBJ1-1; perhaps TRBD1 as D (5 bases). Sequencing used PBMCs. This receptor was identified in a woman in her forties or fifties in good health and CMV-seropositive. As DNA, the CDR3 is TGTGCCAGTACCACGCTGGGCACAGGGAACACTGAAGCTTTCTTT. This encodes CASTTLGTGNTEAFF.